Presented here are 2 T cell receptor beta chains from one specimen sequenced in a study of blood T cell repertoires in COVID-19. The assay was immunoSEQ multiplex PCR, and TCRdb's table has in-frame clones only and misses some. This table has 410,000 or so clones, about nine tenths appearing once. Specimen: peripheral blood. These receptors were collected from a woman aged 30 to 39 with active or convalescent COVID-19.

The chain's CDR3 is CSAGGEYGYTF. DNA of the CDR3: TGCAGTGCTGGCGGAGAGTATGGCTACACCTTC. The chain links TRBV20-1 to TRBJ1-2, with unresolved D. Trimming removed 5 bases from V and 5 bases from J, with 9 bases in between. Per the germline V gene, CDR1 is DFQATT and CDR2 is SNEGSKA (reference sequence). CDR3 length: 11 amino acids.

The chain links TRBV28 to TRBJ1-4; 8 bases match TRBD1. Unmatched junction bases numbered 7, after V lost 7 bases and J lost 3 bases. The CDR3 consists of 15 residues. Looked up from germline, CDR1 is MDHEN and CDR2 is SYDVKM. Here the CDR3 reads CASKGQGAANEKLFF. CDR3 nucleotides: TGTGCCAGCAAAGGACAGGGTGCAGCTAATGAAAAACTGTTTTTT.